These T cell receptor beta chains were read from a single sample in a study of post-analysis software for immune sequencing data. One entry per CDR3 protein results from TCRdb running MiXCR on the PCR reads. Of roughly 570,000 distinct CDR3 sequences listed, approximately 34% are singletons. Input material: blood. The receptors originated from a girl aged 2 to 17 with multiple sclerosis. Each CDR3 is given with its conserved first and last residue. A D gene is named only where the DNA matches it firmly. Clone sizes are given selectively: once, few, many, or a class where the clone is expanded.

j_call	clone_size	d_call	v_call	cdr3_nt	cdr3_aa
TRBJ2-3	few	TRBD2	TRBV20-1	TGCAGTGCTGCCCCCCCCAATCTAGCGGGGGATCTTAGCACAGATACGCAGTATTTT	CSAAPPNLAGDLSTDTQYF
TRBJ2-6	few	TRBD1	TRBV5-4	TGTGCGGGCGACAGGGCTGGGGCCAACGTCCTGACTTTC	CAGDRAGANVLTF
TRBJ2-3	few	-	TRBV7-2	TGTGCCAGCAGCTTACGGGTGGGATTACGACCTTGGGGAGATACGCAGTATTTT	CASSLRVGLRPWGDTQYF
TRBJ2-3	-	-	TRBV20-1	TGCAGTGCTTCCATGGAGCGGATGCGGGGAGATACGCAGTATTTT	CSASMERMRGDTQYF
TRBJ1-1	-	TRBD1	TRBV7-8	TGTGCCAGCAGCTTATGGGACAGGGGGGTCACTGAAGCTTTCTTT	CASSLWDRGVTEAFF
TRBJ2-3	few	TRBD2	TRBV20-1	TGCAGTTGCGCGGGGGGTTCAGATACGCAGTATTTT	CSCAGGSDTQYF
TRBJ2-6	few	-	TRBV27	TGTGCCAGCAGATTCTCTGGGGCCAACGTCCTGACTTTC	CASRFSGANVLTF
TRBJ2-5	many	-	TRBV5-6	TGTGCCAGCAGCTTTTGGGGGAGACGAGAGACCCAGTACTTC	CASSFWGRRETQYF
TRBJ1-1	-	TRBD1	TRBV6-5	TGTGCCGCACTGGGCAGGGGGCTAGGCACTGAAGCTTTCTTT	CAALGRGLGTEAFF
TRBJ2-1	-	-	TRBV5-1	TGCGCCAGCAGCTTGGTCGAGGGGAGCTCCTACAATGAGCAGTTCTTC	CASSLVEGSSYNEQFF
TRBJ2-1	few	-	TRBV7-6	TGTGCCAGCAGCTTTTCTCCCCTGGTGGGGGTCACCCCCCATGAGCAGTTCTTC	CASSFSPLVGVTPHEQFF
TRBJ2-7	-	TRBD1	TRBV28	TGTGCCAGCAGTTTCCAACGACAGGGCTCCTACGAGCAGTACTTC	CASSFQRQGSYEQYF
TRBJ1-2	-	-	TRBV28	TGTGCCAGCAGTTTATACCGGGACAACTTAAATAACTATGGCTACACCTTC	CASSLYRDNLNNYGYTF
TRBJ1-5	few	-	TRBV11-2	TGTGCCAGCAGCTTAATGGACAACAATCAGCCCCAGCATTTT	CASSLMDNNQPQHF
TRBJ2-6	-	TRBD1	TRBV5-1	TGCGCCAGCAGGACCGGGACAGGCAGCTCTGGGGCCAACGTCCTGACTTTC	CASRTGTGSSGANVLTF
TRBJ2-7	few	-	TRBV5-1	TGCGCCAGCAGCAATGACCCCTACGAGCAGTACTTC	CASSNDPYEQYF
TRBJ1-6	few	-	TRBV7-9	TGTGCCAGCGCCGTGGAGGGGAATAATTCACCCCTCCACTTT	CASAVEGNNSPLHF
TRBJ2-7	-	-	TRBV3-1	TGTGCCAGCAGCCAAGCGGAGGGCCGTCGATTCATTTACGAGCAGTACTTC	CASSQAEGRRFIYEQYF
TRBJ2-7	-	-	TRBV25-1	TGTGCCAGCAGTAAATGGAGAGGGAACTCCTACGAGCAGTACTTC	CASSKWRGNSYEQYF
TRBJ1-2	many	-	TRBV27	TGTGCCAGCAGTTCCGGCTATGGCTACACCTTC	CASSSGYGYTF
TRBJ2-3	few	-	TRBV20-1	TGCAGTGCTAGAGGACAGGTGTACACAGATACGCAGTATTTT	CSARGQVYTDTQYF
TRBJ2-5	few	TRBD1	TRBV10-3	TGTGCCATCAGTGAGGGACAGGGGTTGTTGGAGACCCAGTACTTC	CAISEGQGLLETQYF
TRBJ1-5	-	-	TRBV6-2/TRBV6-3	TGTGCCAGCAGTTTTCCGGGAAACAAGGGCAATCAGCCCCAGCATTTT	CASSFPGNKGNQPQHF
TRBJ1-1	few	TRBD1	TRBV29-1	TGCAGCGTTGATTACGAGGGGGCGGGGAACACTGAAGCTTTCTTT	CSVDYEGAGNTEAFF
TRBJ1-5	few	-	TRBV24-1	TGTGCCACCAGTGATGGGTCGGTTCGTCAGCATTTT	CATSDGSVRQHF
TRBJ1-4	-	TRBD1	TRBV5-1	TGCGCCAGCAGGACAGGGGGCGCGGGGAATGAAAAACTGTTTTTT	CASRTGGAGNEKLFF
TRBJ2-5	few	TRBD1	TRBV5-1	TGCGCCAGCAGCTCTGGGACAGGGGTACGCTACCAAGAGACCCAGTACTTC	CASSSGTGVRYQETQYF
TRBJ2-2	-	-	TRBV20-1	TGCAGTGCTGCAAGATCGAACACCGGGGAGCTGTTTTTT	CSAARSNTGELFF
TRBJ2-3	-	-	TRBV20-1	TGCAGTGATAGGAGGGGGGCAACAGATACGCAGTATTTT	CSDRRGATDTQYF
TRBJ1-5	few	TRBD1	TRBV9	TGTGCCAGCAGCGTAGGAACAGGGGGCGGCCAGCCCCAGCATTTT	CASSVGTGGGQPQHF
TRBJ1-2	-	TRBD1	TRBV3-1	TGTGCCAGCAGCCGGGACAGGGGGCTGGGCTATGGCTACACCTTC	CASSRDRGLGYGYTF
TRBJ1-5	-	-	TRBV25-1	TGTGCCAGCAGTGGGGTGGGGATGGGACAGCCCCAGCATTTT	CASSGVGMGQPQHF
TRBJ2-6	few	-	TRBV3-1	TGTGCCAGCAGCCAAGGGGTGGGCCTCCCTGGGGCCAACGTCCTGACTTTC	CASSQGVGLPGANVLTF
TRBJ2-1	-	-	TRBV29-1	TGCAGCGTGGCGGACTGGCAAGGGTTGGACAATGAGCAGTTCTTC	CSVADWQGLDNEQFF
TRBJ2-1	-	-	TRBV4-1	TGCGCCAGCAGCCAAGAGTGGGGGAACTCCTACAATGAGCAGTTCTTC	CASSQEWGNSYNEQFF
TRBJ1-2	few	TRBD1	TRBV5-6	TGTGCCAGCAGCTTCGGGACAGGGACTGTAATCTATGGCTACACCTTC	CASSFGTGTVIYGYTF
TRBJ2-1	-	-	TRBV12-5	TGTGCTAGTGGTCTCGGGGGGCCTGGTAATGAGCAGTTCTTC	CASGLGGPGNEQFF
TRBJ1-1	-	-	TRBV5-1	TGCGCCAGCAGCCTGGGACACGAAGCTTTCTTT	CASSLGHEAFF
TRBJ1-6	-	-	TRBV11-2	TGTGCCAGCAGCTTTGATAGCTCCTATAATTCACCCCTCCACTTT	CASSFDSSYNSPLHF
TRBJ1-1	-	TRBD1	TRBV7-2	TGTGCCAGCAGTTTTCAGGGGGTTGGCACTGAAGCTTTCTTT	CASSFQGVGTEAFF
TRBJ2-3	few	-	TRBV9	TGTGCCAGCAGCGTAGACGGGGGAACGCAGTATTTT	CASSVDGGTQYF
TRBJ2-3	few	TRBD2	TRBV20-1	TGCAGTGCCATTTGGCGGGGGGGCCTCGGAGATACGCAGTATTTT	CSAIWRGGLGDTQYF
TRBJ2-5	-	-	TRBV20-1	TGCAGTGGGGAGGACTGGGGAAACCAAGAGACCCAGTACTTC	CSGEDWGNQETQYF
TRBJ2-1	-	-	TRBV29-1	TGCAGCGTGGCGTACAATGAGCAGTTCTTC	CSVAYNEQFF
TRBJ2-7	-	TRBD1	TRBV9	TGTGCCAGCAGCGTAGGGGGGACAGGGATGTACGAGCAGTACTTC	CASSVGGTGMYEQYF
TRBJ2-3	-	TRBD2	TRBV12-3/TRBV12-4	TGTGCCAGCAGCCCTAATCCTTCTAGCGGGGGCTCGGGGGATACGCAGTATTTT	CASSPNPSSGGSGDTQYF
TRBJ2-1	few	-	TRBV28	TGTGCCAGCAGTTTAAGAGTCCCCAATGAGCAGTTCTTC	CASSLRVPNEQFF
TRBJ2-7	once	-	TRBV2	TGTGCCAGCACTTTCCTCGGGGGCTACGAGCAGTACTTC	CASTFLGGYEQYF
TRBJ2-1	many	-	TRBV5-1	TGTGCCAGCAGCTTAGGTGGTGAGCAGTTCTTC	CASSLGGEQFF